This T cell receptor (beta chain) was recorded in a study of T cell responses to AZD1222 COVID-19 vaccine. As to this clone: Its cognate antigen is unknown.

TCRdb's table, derived via immunoSEQ multiplex PCR, lists solely in-frame clones and lacks some. The sample shows around 100,000 clones, around nine tenths of them seen only once. General observations from the study: Across the whole spike, CD4 TCRs peaked at regions 160-218 and 743-854.

Trimming removed 6 bases from V and 3 bases from J, with 24 bases in between. Germline CDR1 and CDR2: SNHLY and FYNNEI. CDR3 length: 19 residues. This clonotype was obtained from an adult in good health. V gene TRBV2 combines with J gene TRBJ1-6; maybe TRBD1 (5 bases). The sample consisted of peripheral blood, taken on day 0 of AZD1222 vaccination. CDR3 residues: CASSYVLGSSGGYNSPLHF. The DNA of the CDR3 is TGTGCCAGCAGCTACGTTTTAGGGTCCTCGGGGGGCTATAATTCACCCCTCCACTTT.